This T cell receptor beta chain was identified in a study of blood T cell repertoires in COVID-19. The overall study: Whether acute or convalescent, the COVID-19 samples came from the United States, Italy and Spain. PBMCs, B-cell-depleted T cells, or T cells were the source of the cDNA or gDNA that made up the material.

The CDR3 loop spans 15 amino acids. The V and J ends lost 4 bases and 4 bases, in that order; junction bases with no gene match: 5. The V gene's germline CDR1 is LNHDA and CDR2 SQIVND (reference sequence). While infection was still active, Seattle patients were enrolled and then followed longitudinally. In the authors' workflow: Nucleated cell number was recorded as an estimate derived from reference gene primer amplification. Here immunoSEQ multiplex PCR was the method, and the copy in TCRdb shows in-frame clones only, minus some. The D gene and trimming were derived from the DNA, and the V and J assignments and clone size from that table. Among some 270,000 clones listed, around 89% were seen once.

The clonotype was recovered from an older woman with COVID-19, enrolled during active disease. Sequences were obtained from peripheral blood. V and J are TRBV19 and TRBJ1-2; 11 nucleotides line up with TRBD1. CDR3 nucleotide sequence: TGTGCCAGTAGTACCCGGGACAGGGGGGGCTATGGCTACACCTTC. Its translation: CASSTRDRGGYGYTF.